This T cell receptor (beta chain) was observed in a study of radiotherapy plus CTLA-4 blockade in lung cancer. Study in general: Objective response was observed in roughly 20% of patients, and disease control in around 31%. The study's findings and limits: In blood, early T cell clone dynamics reportedly predicted response best, together with interferon-beta. Radiotherapy with ipilimumab was followed by blood expansion of tumor-derived clones.

Focal radiation was given together with CTLA-4 blockade (ipilimumab) to patients with chemo-refractory metastatic non-small-cell lung cancer. Details on this clone: Its antigen remains unknown.

Trimming removed 2 bases at V and 4 bases at J, with 14 bases between. The CDR3 totals 15 residues. In germline, CDR1 is ENHRY, CDR2 SYGVKD. The repertoire was sequenced with immunoSEQ multiplex PCR; TCRdb's copy has only in-frame clones and lacks some. The sample carries about 120,000 clones, more than 65% recorded once. The chain links TRBV10-3 to TRBJ1-2, with a weak D call TRBD1 (6 bases). The source material was peripheral blood, sampled from a patient treated with radiotherapy plus ipilimumab. This TCR came from a human donor with non-small cell lung cancer who had a partial response to radiotherapy plus ipilimumab. CDR3 DNA sequence: TGTGCCATCAGTGAGACGGACAGCTCTACCTATGGCTACACCTTC. This gives the protein CAISETDSSTYGYTF.